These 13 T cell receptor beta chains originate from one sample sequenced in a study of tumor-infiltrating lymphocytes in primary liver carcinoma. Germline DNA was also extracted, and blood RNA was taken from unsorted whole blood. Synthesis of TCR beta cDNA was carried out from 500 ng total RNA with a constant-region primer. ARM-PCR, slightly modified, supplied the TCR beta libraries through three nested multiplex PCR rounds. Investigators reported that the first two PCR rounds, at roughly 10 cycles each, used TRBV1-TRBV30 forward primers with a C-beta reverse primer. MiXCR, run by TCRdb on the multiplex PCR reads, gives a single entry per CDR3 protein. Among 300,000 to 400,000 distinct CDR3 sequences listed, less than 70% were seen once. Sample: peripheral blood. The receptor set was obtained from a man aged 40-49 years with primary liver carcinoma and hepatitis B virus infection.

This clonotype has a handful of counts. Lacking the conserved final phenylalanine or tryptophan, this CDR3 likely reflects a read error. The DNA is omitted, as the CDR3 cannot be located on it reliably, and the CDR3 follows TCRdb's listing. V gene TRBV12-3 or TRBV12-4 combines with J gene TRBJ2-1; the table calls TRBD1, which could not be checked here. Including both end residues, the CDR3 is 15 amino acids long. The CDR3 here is CASSLMGPAFSDCVL.

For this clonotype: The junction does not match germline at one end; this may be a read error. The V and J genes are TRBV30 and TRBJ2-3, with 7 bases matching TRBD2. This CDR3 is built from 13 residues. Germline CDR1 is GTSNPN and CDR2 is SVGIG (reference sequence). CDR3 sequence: CTWNLAATDTQYF. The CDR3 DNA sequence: TGTACCTGGAACCTAGCGGCTACAGATACGCAGTATTTT.

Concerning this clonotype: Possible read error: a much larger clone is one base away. The CDR3, as DNA: TGTGCCAGCAGTTTATACGATAATTACAATGAGCAGTTCTTC. It codes for CASSLYDNYNEQFF. This chain connects TRBV12-3 or TRBV12-4 to TRBJ2-1; D ambiguous. V was shortened by 2 bases and J by 4 bases, with 9 bases between the two germline ends. CDR3 length: 14 amino acids.

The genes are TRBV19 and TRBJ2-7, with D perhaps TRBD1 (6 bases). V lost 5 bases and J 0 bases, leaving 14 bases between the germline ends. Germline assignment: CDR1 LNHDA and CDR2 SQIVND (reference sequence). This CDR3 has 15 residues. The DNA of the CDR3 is TGTGCCAGTAGTTCGGGACACATGAGCTCCTACGAGCAGTACTTC. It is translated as CASSSGHMSSYEQYF.

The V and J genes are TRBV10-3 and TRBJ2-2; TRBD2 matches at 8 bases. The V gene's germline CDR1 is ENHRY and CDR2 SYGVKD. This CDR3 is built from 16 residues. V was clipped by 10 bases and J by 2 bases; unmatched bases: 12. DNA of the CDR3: TGTGCCACCGGTAGCGGGGCCAATCAAAACACCGGGGAGCTGTTTTTT. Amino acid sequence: CATGSGANQNTGELFF.

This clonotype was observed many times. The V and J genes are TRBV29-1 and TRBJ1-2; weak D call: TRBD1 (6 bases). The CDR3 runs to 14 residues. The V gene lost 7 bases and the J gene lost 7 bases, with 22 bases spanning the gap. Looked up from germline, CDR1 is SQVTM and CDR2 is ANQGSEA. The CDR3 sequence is CSAHPRGGSSGYTF. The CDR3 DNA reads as TGCAGCGCCCACCCCAGAGGGGGGTCCTCTGGCTACACCTTC.

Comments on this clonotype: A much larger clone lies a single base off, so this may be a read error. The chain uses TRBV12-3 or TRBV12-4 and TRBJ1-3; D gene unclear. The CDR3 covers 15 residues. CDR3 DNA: TGTGCCAGCAGTTACATACGGGGTCACGGAAACGCCATATATTTT. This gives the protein CASSYIRGHGNAIYF.

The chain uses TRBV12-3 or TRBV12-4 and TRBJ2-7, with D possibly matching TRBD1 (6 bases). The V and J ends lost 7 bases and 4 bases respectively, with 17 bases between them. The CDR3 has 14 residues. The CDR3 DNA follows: TGTGCCAGCACCGGACAGACCCTAGGGTACGAGCAGTACTTC. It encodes CASTGQTLGYEQYF.

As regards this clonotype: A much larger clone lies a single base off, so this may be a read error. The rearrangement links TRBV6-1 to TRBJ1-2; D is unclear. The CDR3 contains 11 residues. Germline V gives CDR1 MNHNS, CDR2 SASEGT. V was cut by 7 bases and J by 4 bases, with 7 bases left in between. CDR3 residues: CASTDCYGYTF. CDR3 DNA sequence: TGTGCCAGCACTGACTGCTATGGCTACACCTTC.

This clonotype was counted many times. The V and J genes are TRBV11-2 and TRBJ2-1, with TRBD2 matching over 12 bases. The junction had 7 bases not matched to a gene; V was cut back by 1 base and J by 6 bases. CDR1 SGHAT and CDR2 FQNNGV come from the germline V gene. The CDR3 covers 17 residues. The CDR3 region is CASSLGRSSGRVNEQFF. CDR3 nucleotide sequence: TGTGCCAGCAGCTTAGGTCGATCTAGCGGGAGGGTCAATGAGCAGTTCTTC.

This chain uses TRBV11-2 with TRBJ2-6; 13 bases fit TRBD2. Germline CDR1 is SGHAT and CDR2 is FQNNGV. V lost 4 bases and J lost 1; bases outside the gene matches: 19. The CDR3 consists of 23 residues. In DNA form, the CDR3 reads TGTGCCAGCAGCTCCACCCCGGCCCCGGGACTAGCGGGAAGGCCTTCTGGGGCCAACGTCCTGACTTTC. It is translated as CASSSTPAPGLAGRPSGANVLTF.

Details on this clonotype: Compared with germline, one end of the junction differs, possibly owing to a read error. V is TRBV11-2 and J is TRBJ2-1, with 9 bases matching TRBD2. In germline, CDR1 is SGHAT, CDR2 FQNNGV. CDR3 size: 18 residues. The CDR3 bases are TGTGCCAGAAGCCTGGAGGTTGGAGCGGGAGGTTGGAACAATGGGCAGTTCTTC. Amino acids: CARSLEVGAGGWNNGQFF. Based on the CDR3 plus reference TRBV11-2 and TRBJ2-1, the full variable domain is EAGVAQSPRYKIIEKRQSVAFWCNPISGHATLYWYQQILGQGPKLLIQFQNNGVVDDSQLPKDRFSAERLKGVDSTLKIQPAKLEDSAVYLCARSLEVGAGGWNNGQFFGPGTRLTVL.

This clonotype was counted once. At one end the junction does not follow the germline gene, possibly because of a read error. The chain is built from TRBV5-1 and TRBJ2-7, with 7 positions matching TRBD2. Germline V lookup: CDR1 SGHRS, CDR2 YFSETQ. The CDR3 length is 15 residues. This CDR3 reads CASSLTSTYSYEQYF. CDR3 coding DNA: TGCGCCAGTAGCTTGACTAGCACATACTCCTACGAGCAGTACTTC.